This T cell receptor (beta chain) is from a study of T cell responses to AZD1222 COVID-19 vaccine. Findings of the study overall: Seropositive at baseline were only five or six AZD1222 recipients.

Looked up from germline, CDR1 is MNHEY and CDR2 is SMNVEV (reference sequence). This CDR3 is 16 amino acids long. V lost 2 bases, J lost 1 base, and 3 bases stayed unmatched. A word on this clone: Its matching antigen is unknown.

Only in-frame clones appear in the TCRdb table, and some are missing; sequencing was by immunoSEQ multiplex PCR. The table shows roughly 120,000 clones, with approximately 85% occurring only once. The sequence derives from an adult who received the AZD1222 COVID-19 vaccine. The gene calls are TRBV27 and TRBJ2-3, with 10 positions matching TRBD1. This sample comprised peripheral blood, obtained 28 days after the second AZD1222 dose. The CDR3 DNA is TGTGCCAGCAGTTTAACGGGACAGGGGCGCACAGATACGCAGTATTTT. Residues: CASSLTGQGRTDTQYF.